Given below is one T cell receptor beta chain in context. Libraries were prepared by immunoSEQ multiplex PCR; TCRdb keeps only in-frame clonotypes and omits some of them. This sample has hundreds of thousands of clones; approximately 89% occur once, and the top ten carry 0.0094%. This CDR3 has 13 residues. Germline lookup yields CDR1 MNHNY and CDR2 SVGAGI (reference sequence). V dropped 5 bases and J dropped 4 bases, with 11 bases sitting between them. The data are from a study of shared T cell receptors in the human thymus. A further study also used this sample, focusing on human thymus T cells. That investigation notes: Thymus was obtained from resections taken during corrective heart surgery. Unrelated people showed highly overlapping thymic repertoires, related research reported.

Input material: thymocytes. The TCR originated in a boy under three years old with a congenital heart defect. The chain joins TRBV6-6 to TRBJ1-1; D unresolved. The CDR3 spells CASSPTVGTEAFF. The CDR3 nucleotides read TGTGCCAGCAGTCCTACAGTAGGCACTGAAGCTTTCTTT.